One and the same sample provided the 9 T cell receptor beta chains below, sequenced in a study of T cell repertoires in cytomegalovirus infection. MiXCR was run by TCRdb on the reads, yielding one entry per CDR3 protein. The sample comprises fewer than 900,000 distinct CDR3 sequences, around 29% of which are singletons, and 13% rests with the top ten. No cognate antigen is known for these TCRs. The input for sequencing was cultured CD8+ T cells from PBMCs, taken from culture after CMV antigen stimulation. The receptors here all came from a human donor in good health (CMV status not recorded). Some clones in this sample may be carry-over from other donors' samples.

With respect to this clonotype: A read error may account for a junction end that differs from germline. The V and J genes are TRBV7-6 and TRBJ1-5; no definite D call. This CDR3 comprises 15 residues. Germline lookup yields CDR1 SGHVS and CDR2 FNYEAQ. The CDR3 DNA sequence: TGTGCCAGCTGGCAGGTCGAGCTTGGCAATCAGCTCCAGCATTTT. Translation gives CASWQVELGNQLQHF.

J is TRBJ2-1 and V is TRBV4-1, with D possibly matching TRBD1 (6 bases). Germline CDR1 MGHRA, CDR2 YSYEKL. V was cut by 0 bases and J by 0 bases, with 9 bases left in between. There are 16 residues in the CDR3. CDR3 sequence (DNA): TGCGCCAGCAGCCAAGATCAGGGGCCCTCCTACAATGAGCAGTTCTTC. Translated, it gives CASSQDQGPSYNEQFF.

This rearrangement joins TRBV28 to TRBJ1-4, with TRBD1 matching 8 bases. This CDR3 comprises 14 residues. The V and J ends lost 5 bases and 8 bases, in that order; junction bases with no gene match: 7. The germline V gene encodes CDR1 MDHEN and CDR2 SYDVKM. The CDR3 nucleotides are TGTGCCAGCAGTCTCAGGGGGCTCTGGGAAAAACTGTTTTTT. Translated, it gives CASSLRGLWEKLFF.

Turning to this clonotype: A much larger clone differs by one base, so this may be a read error. This chain joins TRBV7-9 and TRBJ2-1, with 7 nucleotides matching TRBD1. The germline V gene has CDR1 SEHNR and CDR2 FQNEAQ (reference sequence). Trimming cost V 6 bases and J 4 bases; bases outside gene matches: 3. The CDR3 contains 13 residues. CDR3 loop: CASRSGQYNEQFF. The CDR3 DNA follows: TGTGCCAGCAGATCGGGACAGTACAATGAGCAGTTCTTC. The entire variable domain, with the rest obtained from reference TRBV7-9 and TRBJ2-1, is as follows: DTGVSQNPRHKITKRGQNVTFRCDPISEHNRLYWYRQTLGQGPEFLTYFQNEAQLEKSRLLSDRFSAERPKGSFSTLEIQRTEQGDSAMYLCASRSGQYNEQFFGPGTRLTVL.

This chain connects TRBV27 to TRBJ2-1; D may be TRBD1 or TRBD2 (5 bases each). Trimming shortened V by 3 bases and J by 2 bases, and 14 bases separated the two germline ends. This CDR3 has 16 amino acids. Germline values: CDR1 MNHEY, CDR2 SMNVEV (reference sequence). The CDR3 spells CASSFRGAGAYNEQFF. DNA of the CDR3: TGTGCCAGCAGTTTCCGGGGCGCCGGGGCCTACAATGAGCAGTTCTTC.

This clonotype was recorded a few times. CDR3 sequence (DNA): TGTGCCAGCCGATTTGAGGGGGCAGTCTCCCATGGCTACACCTTC. It specifies CASRFEGAVSHGYTF. This rearrangement joins TRBV7-9 to TRBJ1-2; 7 bases are shared with TRBD1. After removal of 8 bases from V and 6 bases from J, the junction contained 15 bases not matched to a gene. The CDR3 is made up of 15 amino acids. Germline V lookup: CDR1 SEHNR, CDR2 FQNEAQ (reference sequence).

The chain uses TRBV11-2 and TRBJ2-5, with 8 bases that match TRBD1. The CDR3 extends over 20 amino acids. Trimming removed 0 bases from V and 0 bases from J; junction bases left unmatched: 15. Per germline, CDR1 SGHAT and CDR2 FQNNGV. The CDR3: CASSLDSFAGGQPDQETQYF. The CDR3 nucleotides read TGTGCCAGCAGCTTAGATAGTTTCGCAGGGGGCCAACCTGACCAAGAGACCCAGTACTTC.

The chain couples TRBV20-1 to TRBJ2-7, with 13 bases identical to TRBD2. Germline V gene data show CDR1 as DFQATT and CDR2 as SNEGSKA (reference sequence). J gave up 4 bases and V 5 bases, and 8 bases lay outside the gene matches. The CDR3 is 15 residues long. DNA of the CDR3: TGCAGTGCTTCCCCCACTAGCGGGGGGGGGTACGAGCAGTACTTC. Amino acid sequence: CSASPTSGGGYEQYF.

The V and J genes are TRBV20-1 and TRBJ2-7; 7 bases are a match to TRBD1. The germline V gene encodes CDR1 DFQATT and CDR2 SNEGSKA (reference sequence). The CDR3 is 14 residues long. In nucleotides, the CDR3 is TGCAGGTTTGGACTCCGGGACAGCACCTACGAGCAGTACTTC. Protein: CRFGLRDSTYEQYF.